Detailed here is one T cell receptor (beta chain). Its target is unknown. In the PCR, 60 Vbeta and 13 Jbeta primers were used. Authors' methods: Later analysis identified tens of millions of unique TCR beta chains, some 10 million shared. The data were produced by immunoSEQ multiplex PCR, yet TCRdb's version contains in-frame clones alone and is incomplete. The V and J calls and the clone size are those of that table, but D and trimming were determined from the DNA. This sample has more than 150,000 clones, with around 81% found just once. The CDR3 consists of 11 residues. With 5 bases removed from V and 9 bases from J, the gap between germline ends came to 8 bases. Germline V gives CDR1 SGHTA, CDR2 FQGTGA. The record originates from a study of cytomegalovirus exposure and HLA in healthy donors. Findings and caveats of the study: In an earlier analysis, productive rearrangement rates for most beta V segments clustered near 87% or 30%. A link between a missense DCLRE1C variant and TCR beta V- and J-gene trimming emerged from a later analysis.

This chain uses TRBV7-3 with TRBJ2-1; D is ambiguous. Sequencing was performed on PBMCs. The clonotype originates from a woman between 18 and 29 years old in good health and CMV-seropositive. The CDR3 spells CASSNRGEQFF. The CDR3 DNA follows: TGTGCCAGCAGCAATAGAGGTGAGCAGTTCTTC.